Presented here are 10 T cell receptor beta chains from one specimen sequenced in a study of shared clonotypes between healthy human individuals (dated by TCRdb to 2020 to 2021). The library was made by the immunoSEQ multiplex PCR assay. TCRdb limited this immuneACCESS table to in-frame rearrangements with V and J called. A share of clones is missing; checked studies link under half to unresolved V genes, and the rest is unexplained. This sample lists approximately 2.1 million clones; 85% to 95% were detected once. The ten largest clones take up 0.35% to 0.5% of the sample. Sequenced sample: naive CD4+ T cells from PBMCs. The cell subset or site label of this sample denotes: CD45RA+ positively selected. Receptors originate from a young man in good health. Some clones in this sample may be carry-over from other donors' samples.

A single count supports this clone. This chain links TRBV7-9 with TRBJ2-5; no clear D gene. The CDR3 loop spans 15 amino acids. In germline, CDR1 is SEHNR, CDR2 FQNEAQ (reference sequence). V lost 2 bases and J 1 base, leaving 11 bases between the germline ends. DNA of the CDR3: TGTGCCAGCAGCTTACCCCTACAGCTCCAAGAGACCCAGTACTTC. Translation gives CASSLPLQLQETQYF. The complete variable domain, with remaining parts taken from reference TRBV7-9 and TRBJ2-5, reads DTGVSQNPRHKITKRGQNVTFRCDPISEHNRLYWYRQTLGQGPEFLTYFQNEAQLEKSRLLSDRFSAERPKGSFSTLEIQRTEQGDSAMYLCASSLPLQLQETQYFGPGTRLLVL.

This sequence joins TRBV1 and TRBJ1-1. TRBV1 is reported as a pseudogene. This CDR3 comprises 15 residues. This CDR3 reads CTSSEAGGTNTEAFF. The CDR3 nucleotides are TGCACCAGCAGCGAGGCGGGGGGGACGAACACTGAAGCTTTCTTT.

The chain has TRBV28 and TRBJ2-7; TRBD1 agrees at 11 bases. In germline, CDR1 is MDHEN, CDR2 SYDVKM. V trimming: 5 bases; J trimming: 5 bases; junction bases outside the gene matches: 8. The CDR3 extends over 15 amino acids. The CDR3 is CASSPWTGGRDEQYF. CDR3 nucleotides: TGTGCCAGCAGTCCGTGGACAGGGGGCAGAGACGAGCAGTACTTC.

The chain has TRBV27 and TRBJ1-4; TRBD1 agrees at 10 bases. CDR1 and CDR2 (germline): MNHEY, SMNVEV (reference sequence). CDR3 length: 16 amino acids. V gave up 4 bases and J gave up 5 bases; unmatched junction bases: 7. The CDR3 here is CASSSQRQGANEKLFF. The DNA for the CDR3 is TGTGCCAGCAGTTCCCAACGACAGGGGGCGAATGAAAAACTGTTTTTT.

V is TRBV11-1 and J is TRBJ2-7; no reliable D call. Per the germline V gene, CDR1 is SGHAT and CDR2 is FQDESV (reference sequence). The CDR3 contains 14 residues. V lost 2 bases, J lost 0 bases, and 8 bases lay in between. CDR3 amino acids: CASSLPGSSYEQYF. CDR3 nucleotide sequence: TGTGCCAGCAGCTTACCAGGTAGCTCCTACGAGCAGTACTTC.

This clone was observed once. DNA of the CDR3: TGTGCCAGCAAAGGAGGGAGCCACTCTGGAAACACCATATATTTT. This encodes CASKGGSHSGNTIYF. The gene calls are TRBV2 and TRBJ1-3; no clear D gene. The CDR3 contains 15 residues. Looked up from germline, CDR1 is SNHLY and CDR2 is FYNNEI. Trimming stripped 7 bases from V and 0 bases from J, with 13 bases between.

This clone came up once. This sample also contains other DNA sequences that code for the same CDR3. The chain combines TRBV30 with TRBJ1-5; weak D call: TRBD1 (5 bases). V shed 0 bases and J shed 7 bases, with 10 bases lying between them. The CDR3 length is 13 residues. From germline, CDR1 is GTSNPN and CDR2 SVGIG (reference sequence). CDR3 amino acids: CAWSVRRGQPQHF. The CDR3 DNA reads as TGTGCCTGGAGTGTGAGAAGGGGCCAGCCCCAGCATTTT.

Here the CDR3 DNA reads TGTGCCAGCAGCCAAGCCGGACCGGGGAACTTCCCCCGGTCCTACAATGAGCAGTTCTTC. Protein: CASSQAGPGNFPRSYNEQFF. The rearrangement joins TRBV4-2 to TRBJ2-1; D perhaps matches TRBD2 (5 bases). The germline V and J ends were trimmed by 1 base and 1 base, with 23 bases remaining between them. Germline V gene sequence: CDR1 LGHNA, CDR2 YNFKEQ. The CDR3 is made up of 20 amino acids.

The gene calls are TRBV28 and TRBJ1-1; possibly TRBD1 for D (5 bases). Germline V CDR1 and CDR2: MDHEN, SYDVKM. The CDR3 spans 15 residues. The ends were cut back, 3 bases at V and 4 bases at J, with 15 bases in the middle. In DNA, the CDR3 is TGTGCCAGCAGTTTGGAGGGTCTCGGGGGCACTGAAGCTTTCTTT. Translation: CASSLEGLGGTEAFF.

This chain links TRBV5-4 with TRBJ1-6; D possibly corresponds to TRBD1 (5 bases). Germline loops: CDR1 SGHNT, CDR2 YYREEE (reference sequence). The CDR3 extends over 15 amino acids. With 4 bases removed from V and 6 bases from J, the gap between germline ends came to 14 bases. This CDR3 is CASSPGRDFNSPLHF. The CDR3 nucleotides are TGTGCCAGCAGCCCGGGCCGGGACTTTAATTCACCCCTCCACTTT. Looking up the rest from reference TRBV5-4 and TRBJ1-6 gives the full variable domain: ETGVTQSPTHLIKTRGQQVTLRCSSQSGHNTVSWYQQALGQGPQFIFQYYREEENGRGNFPPRFSGLQFPNYSSELNVNALELDDSALYLCASSPGRDFNSPLHFGNGTRLTVT.